These 11 T cell receptor beta chains were sequenced from one sample in a study of T cells in Graves' hyperthyroidism and ophthalmopathy. Using RNA transcripts as the source, TCR beta CDR3 regions were amplified. When the TCR CDR3 underwent first-round RT-PCR, the HTBI primer set was used. TCRdb redid the calling of the multiplex PCR reads with MiXCR, one entry per CDR3 protein. The data show 750,000 to 900,000 distinct CDR3 sequences, 35% to 40% seen once. Input material: blood. These receptors were obtained from a man aged 18 to 29 with Graves' hyperthyroidism.

This chain uses TRBV20-1 with TRBJ1-3; D is uncertain. Trimming took off 6 bases at V and 3 bases at J, with 9 bases between the two ends. There are 12 residues in the CDR3. Germline values: CDR1 DFQATT, CDR2 SNEGSKA (reference sequence). In nucleotides, the CDR3 is TGCAGTGCCCCGGACCTTGGAAACACCATATATTTT. Residues: CSAPDLGNTIYF.

V usage is TRBV29-1 and J usage is TRBJ1-4; maybe TRBD1 (6 bases). The CDR3 spans 15 residues. The V and J ends lost 6 bases and 5 bases respectively, with 19 bases between them. Germline V gene data show CDR1 as SQVTM and CDR2 as ANQGSEA. The CDR3 nucleotides read TGCAGCGTGCAGGGTCCACAGGGAGGGAATGAAAAACTGTTTTTT. Its translation is CSVQGPQGGNEKLFF.

The chain recombines TRBV25-1 with TRBJ2-7; tentative D call: TRBD1 (6 bases). The CDR3 has 13 residues. Trimming stripped 7 bases from V and 7 bases from J, with 17 bases between. Per the germline V gene, CDR1 is MGHDK and CDR2 is SYGVNS. The CDR3 nucleotides read TGTGCCAGCAACATGGACAGAATGTATGAGCAGTACTTC. It codes for CASNMDRMYEQYF.

J is TRBJ2-7 and V is TRBV7-6; 7 bases fit TRBD1. The CDR3 consists of 17 residues. Trimming at V came to 5 bases and at J to 3 bases, leaving 16 bases not matched to a gene. The V gene's germline CDR1 is SGHVS and CDR2 FNYEAQ. DNA for the CDR3: TGTGCCAGCAGCCACCGACAGGGACGTATTGCCGGCTACGAGCAGTACTTC. Translating it yields CASSHRQGRIAGYEQYF.

This clonotype was seen many times. J is TRBJ2-5 and V is TRBV20-1, with 7 positions matching TRBD2. This CDR3 region has 12 residues. V shed 6 bases and J 5 bases; nucleotides not matched to a gene: 6. The germline gives CDR1 DFQATT, CDR2 SNEGSKA (reference sequence). The CDR3 DNA sequence: TGCAGTGCCACAACTAGCGCGGAGACCCAGTACTTC. Amino acid sequence: CSATTSAETQYF.

V is TRBV20-1 and J is TRBJ2-7; 8 nucleotides line up with TRBD2. Trimming cost V 5 bases and J 7 bases; bases outside gene matches: 13. CDR3 length: 14 amino acids. Germline values: CDR1 DFQATT, CDR2 SNEGSKA (reference sequence). CDR3 sequence: CSAASRGGWREQYF. The DNA of the CDR3 is TGCAGTGCTGCCAGTCGGGGGGGGTGGCGGGAGCAGTACTTC.

This clonotype has at least ten counts. The chain couples TRBV10-1 to TRBJ2-7, with unresolved D. V dropped 4 bases and J dropped 3 bases, with 10 bases sitting between them. Germline CDR1 WNHNN, CDR2 SYGVQD (reference sequence). This CDR3 spans 13 amino acids. CDR3 DNA: TGCGCCAGCAGTGTGGGTGTTGGCTACGAGCAGTACTTC. Residues: CASSVGVGYEQYF.

Worth noting for this clonotype: This may be a read error: a much more frequent sequence differs by one nucleotide. The chain links TRBV15 to TRBJ2-7; no clear D. CDR1 and CDR2 from the germline V gene are LNHNV and YYDKDF (reference sequence). The CDR3 runs 15 residues. V was cut by 0 bases and J by 3 bases, with 12 bases left in between. CDR3: CATSRDQRTLYEQYF. CDR3 DNA sequence: TGTGCCACCAGCAGAGATCAAAGGACCCTCTACGAGCAGTACTTC.

On this clonotype: Without the conserved terminal phenylalanine or tryptophan, this CDR3 likely stems from a read error. The CDR3 loop is CASSFTLQVNTEAFL. The CDR3 coding sequence is TGTGCCAGCAGTTTTACCTTACAGGTGAACACTGAAGCTTTCCTT. The V and J genes are TRBV6-6 and TRBJ1-1; D perhaps matches TRBD1 (5 bases). The V gene's germline CDR1 is MNHNY and CDR2 SVGAGI (reference sequence). CDR3 length: 15 amino acids. Trimming cost V 4 bases and J 0 bases, with 12 bases left between them.

This clonotype was detected only once. The chain recombines TRBV7-1 with TRBJ2-7; D possibly corresponds to TRBD2 (5 bases). TRBV7-1 counts as an open reading frame of uncertain function. Trimming shortened V by 6 bases and J by 6 bases, and 18 bases separated the two germline ends. This CDR3 is 14 amino acids long. The CDR3 region is CASRSGIETSEQYF. DNA of the CDR3: TGTGCCAGCAGATCCGGGATAGAGACCTCCGAGCAGTACTTC.

This clonotype was seen a handful of times. The CDR3 loop reads CASSLTSLAGGPGTGELFF. CDR3 in DNA: TGTGCCAGCAGCTTAACGTCACTAGCGGGGGGGCCAGGCACCGGGGAGCTGTTTTTT. The chain joins TRBV7-3 to TRBJ2-2; 13 nucleotides agree with TRBD2. V was clipped by 0 bases and J by 4 bases; unmatched bases: 8. The V gene's germline CDR1 is SGHTA and CDR2 FQGTGA. The CDR3 contains 19 residues.